The 30 T cell receptor beta chains in this list originate from one sample, sequenced in a study of radiotherapy plus CTLA-4 blockade in lung cancer. Assay: immunoSEQ multiplex PCR; the TCRdb copy retains only in-frame clones and omits some. The sample carries about 100,000 clones, about four fifths recorded once. The sample here was peripheral blood, taken from a patient treated with radiotherapy plus ipilimumab. All receptors derive from a human donor with non-small cell lung cancer who had stable disease on radiotherapy plus ipilimumab.

V and J are TRBV18 and TRBJ1-1; 7 bases are shared with TRBD1. The ends lost 2 bases at V and 4 bases at J; junction bases unmatched: 7. Germline V CDR1 and CDR2: KGHSH, LQKENI. The CDR3 loop spans 15 amino acids. CDR3 DNA sequence: TGTGCCAGCTCACCAGTGCCAGGGGGTGGCACTGAAGCTTTCTTT. It yields the protein CASSPVPGGGTEAFF.

The genes are TRBV30 and TRBJ1-5; TRBD1 matches at 8 bases. The CDR3 consists of 14 residues. Germline V lookup: CDR1 GTSNPN, CDR2 SVGIG (reference sequence). The trim removed 0 bases at V and 6 bases at J, leaving 4 bases unmatched. The CDR3 loop is CAWSVGQGVQPQHF. As DNA, the CDR3 is TGTGCCTGGAGTGTAGGACAGGGAGTTCAGCCCCAGCATTTT.

This clone is deemed medium-sized. CDR3 residues: CASSPQGNQPQHF. CDR3 bases: TGTGCCAGCAGCCCGCAGGGCAATCAGCCCCAGCATTTT. The chain recombines TRBV11-2 with TRBJ1-5; D is undetermined. Trimming removed 5 bases from V and 2 bases from J, with 7 bases in between. Looked up from germline, CDR1 is SGHAT and CDR2 is FQNNGV. There are 13 residues in the CDR3. The whole variable domain, filled in from reference TRBV11-2 and TRBJ1-5, reads EAGVAQSPRYKIIEKRQSVAFWCNPISGHATLYWYQQILGQGPKLLIQFQNNGVVDDSQLPKDRFSAERLKGVDSTLKIQPAKLEDSAVYLCASSPQGNQPQHFGDGTRLSIL.

The V and J genes are TRBV2 and TRBJ2-1, with 13 bases identical to TRBD2. Germline trimming cut 1 base from V and 8 bases from J; bases unmatched to any gene: 5. Germline V CDR1 and CDR2: SNHLY, FYNNEI. The CDR3 spans 16 residues. The CDR3 nucleotides read TGTGCCAGCAGTGAAGGAACTAGCGGGGGGGCCCATGAGCAGTTCTTC. Translating it yields CASSEGTSGGAHEQFF.

The J gene is TRBJ2-7, the V gene TRBV10-2, with 7 positions matching TRBD2. The CDR3 is made up of 13 amino acids. J gave up 0 bases and V 8 bases, and 4 bases lay outside the gene matches. Germline CDR1 reads WSHSY; CDR2 reads SAAADI. In nucleotides, the CDR3 is TGCGCCAGCCCGGGACTAACCTCCTACGAGCAGTACTTC. Amino acid sequence: CASPGLTSYEQYF.

The V call is TRBV7-2, the J call TRBJ1-2; no reliable D call. V was shortened by 0 bases and J by 5 bases, with 4 bases between the two germline ends. The CDR3 sequence is 12 residues long. Germline-derived CDR1 and CDR2 are SGHTA and FQGNSA. The CDR3 DNA reads TGTGCCAGCAGCTTAGCTCGGTATGGCTACACCTTC. Protein product: CASSLARYGYTF.

With regard to this clone: Compared with germline, one end of the junction differs, possibly owing to a read error. The chain joins TRBV7-7 to TRBJ2-2; TRBD1 aligns across 11 bases. CDR3 length equals 17 residues. The germline gives CDR1 SSHAT, CDR2 FNYEAQ (reference sequence). CDR3 protein: CASSLGMGQGGPGELFF. The CDR3 nucleotides read TGTGCTAGCAGCTTAGGTATGGGACAGGGGGGTCCAGGGGAGCTGTTTTTT.

This clone turned up a few times. The gene calls are TRBV27 and TRBJ2-7; D may match TRBD1 or TRBD2 (6 bases each). The CDR3 consists of 13 residues. Trimming took off 2 bases at V and 6 bases at J, with 11 bases between the two ends. Germline V CDR1 and CDR2: MNHEY, SMNVEV (reference sequence). The CDR3, as DNA: TGTGCCAGCAGTTTAAGGGGGGCGGGCGAGCAGTACTTC. Residues: CASSLRGAGEQYF.

This sequence joins TRBV6-4 and TRBJ2-1, with a tentative D call TRBD1 (6 bases). V dropped 4 bases and J dropped 7 bases, with 8 bases sitting between them. The CDR3 is 12 amino acids. Germline CDR1 and CDR2: MRHNA and SNTAGT. The CDR3 region is CASSGRGNEQFF. The CDR3 nucleotides read TGTGCCAGCAGTGGAAGGGGGAATGAGCAGTTCTTC.

The chain carries TRBV5-6 and TRBJ2-3, with D hard to call. Germline assignment: CDR1 SGHDT and CDR2 YYEEEE. This CDR3 has 12 residues. The germline V and J ends were trimmed by 0 bases and 4 bases, with 3 bases remaining between them. The CDR3 sequence: CASSLEADTQYF. The CDR3 DNA reads as TGTGCCAGCAGCTTGGAAGCAGATACGCAGTATTTT.

The rearrangement joins TRBV27 to TRBJ1-1; 8 bases match TRBD1. The CDR3 is made up of 17 amino acids. The trim removed 5 bases at V and 0 bases at J, leaving 11 bases unmatched. The germline CDR1 and CDR2 sequences are MNHEY and SMNVEV (reference sequence). The CDR3 sequence: CASSTLGQGLMNTEAFF. The CDR3 DNA reads as TGTGCCAGCAGTACCCTCGGACAGGGTCTAATGAACACTGAAGCTTTCTTT.

V gene TRBV7-2 combines with J gene TRBJ2-3, with 7 bases matching TRBD1. V gave up 5 bases and J gave up 2 bases; unmatched junction bases: 7. This CDR3 is built from 15 residues. The germline gives CDR1 SGHTA, CDR2 FQGNSA. CDR3 sequence (DNA): TGTGCCAGCAGCCCAGGGGGTCCACACACAGATACGCAGTATTTT. This gives the protein CASSPGGPHTDTQYF.

The rearrangement links TRBV2 to TRBJ2-7; tentative D call: TRBD1 (6 bases). CDR1 is SNHLY, CDR2 FYNNEI, per germline. Trimming took 8 bases from V and 5 from J, leaving 16 bases between them. CDR3 length: 13 residues. CDR3 in amino acids: CASGDTFADEQYF. CDR3 sequence (DNA): TGTGCCAGCGGGGACACCTTCGCAGACGAGCAGTACTTC. Complete variable domain (other parts from reference TRBV2 and TRBJ2-7): EPEVTQTPSHQVTQMGQEVILRCVPISNHLYFYWYRQILGQKVEFLVSFYNNEISEKSEIFDDQFSVERPDGSNFTLKIRSTKLEDSAMYFCASGDTFADEQYFGPGTRLTVT.

For this clone: At one end, the junction sequence differs from germline, possibly due to a read error. The rearrangement links TRBV18 to TRBJ1-2, with 7 bases matching TRBD1. CDR3 length: 15 residues. Per the germline V gene, CDR1 is KGHSH and CDR2 is LQKENI. CDR3 protein: CASSSPSTGVGGHTF. CDR3 DNA sequence: TGTGCCAGCTCATCACCTTCAACAGGGGTCGGCGGCCACACCTTC.

V and J are TRBV14 and TRBJ2-7; D is undetermined. V was trimmed by 1 base and J by 5 bases, leaving 12 bases between them. The germline gives CDR1 SGHDN, CDR2 FVKESK. There are 14 residues in the CDR3. CDR3 residues: CASSQGHRNHEQYF. The CDR3 nucleotides are TGTGCCAGCAGCCAAGGCCACAGAAACCACGAGCAGTACTTC.

This clone has more than one count but fewer than ten. The genes are TRBV6-1 and TRBJ2-7; the match to TRBD1 covers 8 bases. Trimming cost V 2 bases and J 6 bases; bases outside gene matches: 9. This CDR3 region has 15 residues. Per the germline V gene, CDR1 is MNHNS and CDR2 is SASEGT. CDR3 sequence: CASSEQGRGRAEQYF. The CDR3 DNA sequence: TGTGCCAGCAGTGAACAAGGCAGGGGGCGAGCCGAGCAGTACTTC.

The CDR3 protein is CASTLFGAGLMNTEAFF. CDR3 DNA: TGTGCCAGCACTCTCTTTGGGGCAGGACTAATGAACACTGAAGCTTTCTTT. The chain employs TRBV28 and TRBJ1-1; TRBD1 might be the D (5 bases). Between the trimmed V and J ends, which lost 7 bases and 0 bases, there was a span of 21 bases. The CDR3 is 17 residues long. Germline V CDR1 and CDR2: MDHEN, SYDVKM.

The table lists this clone with a few counts. The V call is TRBV19, the J call TRBJ1-1; possible D gene TRBD1, 6 bases. V lost 4 bases and J lost 6, with 12 bases in between. The CDR3 consists of 13 residues. CDR1 is LNHDA, CDR2 SQIVND, per germline (reference sequence). CDR3 DNA: TGTGCCAGTAGTAGAGAAGACAGGTCTGAAGCTTTCTTT. Protein sequence: CASSREDRSEAFF.

The chain has TRBV28 and TRBJ2-1; no firm D call. The CDR3 loop spans 12 amino acids. Trimming stripped 2 bases from V and 7 bases from J, with 6 bases between. Germline CDR1 and CDR2: MDHEN and SYDVKM. The CDR3 loop reads CASSLTLNEQFF. The DNA of the CDR3 is TGTGCCAGCAGTTTAACACTGAATGAGCAGTTCTTC.

The chain carries TRBV9 and TRBJ2-3; the match to TRBD1 covers 7 bases. This CDR3 region has 16 residues. Germline loops: CDR1 SGDLS, CDR2 YYNGEE. J was trimmed by 0 bases and V by 0 bases; bases with no gene match: 4. CDR3: CASSVGGGRSTDTQYF. The CDR3 DNA is TGTGCCAGCAGCGTAGGAGGGGGCCGGAGCACAGATACGCAGTATTTT. Full variable domain (missing parts from reference TRBV9 and TRBJ2-3): DSGVTQTPKHLITATGQRVTLRCSPRSGDLSVYWYQQSLDQGLQFLIQYYNGEERAKGNILERFSAQQFPDLHSELNLSSLELGDSALYFCASSVGGGRSTDTQYFGPGTRLTVL.

The chain carries TRBV7-3 and TRBJ2-7; 10 nucleotides align to TRBD2. The junction had 4 bases not matched to a gene; V was cut back by 3 bases and J by 5 bases. Germline CDR1 is SGHTA and CDR2 is FQGTGA. The CDR3 contains 14 residues. CDR3 bases: TGTGCCAGCAGCTTGAGCGGGGGGGCCAACGAGCAGTACTTC. Translation: CASSLSGGANEQYF.

This clone has more than one count but fewer than ten. The V gene is TRBV18, the J gene TRBJ1-1, with D uncertain. In germline, CDR1 is KGHSH, CDR2 LQKENI. Trimming removed 6 bases at V and 0 bases at J, with 8 bases between. This CDR3 contains 13 residues. The DNA of the CDR3 is TGTGCCAGCTCCCGCAACATGAACACTGAAGCTTTCTTT. Residues: CASSRNMNTEAFF.

The chain joins TRBV29-1 to TRBJ2-3, with 10 positions matching TRBD2. The ends lost 4 bases at V and 5 bases at J; junction bases unmatched: 6. The CDR3 runs 14 residues. Per the germline V gene, CDR1 is SQVTM and CDR2 is ANQGSEA. The DNA for the CDR3 is TGCAGCGTTGGGCTAGCGGGAGAGATAGATACGCAGTATTTT. It translates to CSVGLAGEIDTQYF.

This clone was detected a few times. This chain uses TRBV7-3 with TRBJ2-7; 8 bases line up with TRBD1. Germline CDR1 SGHTA, CDR2 FQGTGA. Trimming cost V 5 bases and J 2 bases; bases outside gene matches: 8. The CDR3 length is 15 residues. CDR3 residues: CASSLDRGGTYEQYF. The CDR3 region has the DNA TGTGCCAGCAGCCTTGACAGGGGTGGGACCTACGAGCAGTACTTC.

The V and J genes are TRBV5-1 and TRBJ1-1; D is unclear. V lost 4 bases and J 0 bases, leaving 13 bases between the germline ends. The CDR3 loop spans 15 amino acids. Germline CDR1 is SGHRS and CDR2 is YFSETQ. CDR3 sequence reads: CASSAGRTLNTEAFF. The CDR3 bases are TGCGCCAGCAGCGCGGGAAGGACGTTGAACACTGAAGCTTTCTTT.

Details on this clone: The same CDR3 can be traced to other DNA sequences in this sample. V is TRBV5-4 and J is TRBJ2-7; 9 bases are a match to TRBD2. V was pared by 0 bases and J by 2 bases, with 3 bases of the junction left unmatched. In germline, CDR1 is SGHNT, CDR2 YYREEE (reference sequence). The CDR3 runs 15 residues. The CDR3 here is CASSLGLAGPYEQYF. In nucleotides, the CDR3 is TGTGCCAGCAGCTTGGGGCTAGCGGGACCCTACGAGCAGTACTTC.

A single count supports this clone. One junction end disagrees with the germline gene, perhaps due to a read error. The genes are TRBV11-2 and TRBJ1-1; 8 nucleotides agree with TRBD1. Germline assignment: CDR1 SGHAT and CDR2 FQNNGV. The length of the CDR3 is 15 residues. The CDR3 DNA is TGTGCCAGCGGCTTAGGCCGGACAGGGAGAACTGAAGCTTTCTTT. Encoded protein: CASGLGRTGRTEAFF.

The chain has TRBV19 and TRBJ2-3, with unresolved D. Deletions cut 2 bases from V and 5 bases from J, with 5 bases between. The CDR3 extends over 12 amino acids. From germline, CDR1 is LNHDA and CDR2 SQIVND (reference sequence). CDR3 DNA sequence: TGTGCCAGTAGTATACGCAGAGATACGCAGTATTTT. As protein: CASSIRRDTQYF.

The genes are TRBV9 and TRBJ1-2; perhaps TRBD1 as D (5 bases). Between the trimmed V and J ends, which lost 3 bases and 0 bases, there was a span of 9 bases. From germline, CDR1 is SGDLS and CDR2 YYNGEE. The CDR3 is made up of 14 amino acids. The CDR3 region has the DNA TGTGCCAGCAGCGGGGACGGAGCTAACTATGGCTACACCTTC. Encoded protein: CASSGDGANYGYTF.

The chain has TRBV28 and TRBJ1-2; D is uncertain. The CDR3 has 14 residues. CDR1 is MDHEN and CDR2 is SYDVKM in the germline V gene. The ends were cut back, 1 base at V and 6 bases at J, with 12 bases in the middle. CDR3 residues: CASSLYPALDGYTF. The DNA for the CDR3 is TGTGCCAGCAGTTTATACCCGGCCCTAGATGGCTACACCTTC.